These 7 T cell receptor beta chains originate from one sample sequenced in a study of T cells in Graves' hyperthyroidism and ophthalmopathy. Authors of the study amplified TCR beta CDR3 regions from RNA transcripts. First-round RT-PCR of the TCR CDR3 relied on the HTBI primer set. TCRdb called the multiplex PCR reads again in MiXCR, with one record for every CDR3 protein. The sample has 700,000 or so distinct CDR3 sequences, around 17% seen once. Input material: blood. Receptors were obtained from a young man with Graves' hyperthyroidism.

Concerning this clonotype itself: This clone may be a read error of a much larger clone one base away. The chain joins TRBV28 to TRBJ2-1; D is possibly TRBD1 or TRBD2 (6 bases each). The length of the CDR3 is 17 residues. The ends were cut back, 3 bases at V and 8 bases at J, with 23 bases in the middle. Germline V gene sequence: CDR1 MDHEN, CDR2 SYDVKM. The chain's CDR3 is CASSFALGGGLNDEQFF. CDR3 DNA sequence: TGTGCCAGCAGTTTCGCCCTCGGTGGGGGGCTTAACGATGAGCAGTTCTTC.

This clonotype occurred many times. The chain couples TRBV6-5 to TRBJ2-1, with 13 bases matching TRBD2. Per germline, CDR1 MNHEY and CDR2 SVGAGI. CDR3 length: 16 amino acids. Trimming removed 2 bases from V and 5 bases from J; junction bases left unmatched: 3. For the CDR3, the DNA is TGTGCCAGCAGTTACGGACTAGCGGGAGTACACAATGAGCAGTTCTTC. Encoded protein: CASSYGLAGVHNEQFF.

This clonotype was picked up a small number of times. The chain couples TRBV6-1 to TRBJ2-1; D is unresolved. CDR3 size: 14 residues. V gave up 11 bases and J gave up 6 bases, with 20 bases separating them. Germline CDR1 MNHNS, CDR2 SASEGT. The CDR3 loop is CACRRAAYSNEQFF. The CDR3 DNA reads TGTGCCTGTCGAAGGGCAGCTTATTCCAATGAGCAGTTCTTC.

This clonotype has more than one count but fewer than ten. The chain employs TRBV30 and TRBJ2-7; a possible D gene is TRBD1 (6 bases). Trimming pared 3 bases from V and 0 bases from J, leaving 9 bases between. The germline V gene has CDR1 GTSNPN and CDR2 SVGIG (reference sequence). This CDR3 has 13 residues. CDR3 sequence: CAWSVRGSYEQYF. Here the CDR3 DNA reads TGTGCCTGGAGCGTCAGGGGCTCCTACGAGCAGTACTTC.

The table lists this clonotype with a few counts. The rearrangement uses TRBV19 and TRBJ2-7; 7 positions match TRBD2. CDR3 length: 15 amino acids. V was clipped by 4 bases and J by 2 bases; unmatched bases: 8. Per the germline V gene, CDR1 is LNHDA and CDR2 is SQIVND (reference sequence). The CDR3 coding sequence is TGTGCCAGTAGTACAACCGGGACTAAGGCCTACGAGCAGTACTTC. This codes for CASSTTGTKAYEQYF.

This clonotype appeared a few times. The chain uses TRBV19 and TRBJ2-5, with D perhaps assigned TRBD1 or TRBD2 (5 bases each). This CDR3 comprises 16 residues. Between the trimmed V and J ends, which lost 4 bases and 1 base, there was a span of 16 bases. Germline V gives CDR1 LNHDA, CDR2 SQIVND (reference sequence). CDR3 protein: CASSNPGTPSQETQYF. The CDR3 DNA sequence: TGTGCCAGTAGTAACCCCGGGACCCCTTCCCAAGAGACCCAGTACTTC.

The J gene is TRBJ2-3, the V gene TRBV6-1; D is possibly TRBD1 or TRBD2 (5 bases each). V was clipped by 1 base and J by 1 base, with 9 bases between them. Per the germline V gene, CDR1 is MNHNS and CDR2 is SASEGT. The CDR3 runs 15 residues. The CDR3 loop reads CASSEGQGRTDTQYF. CDR3 nucleotide sequence: TGTGCCAGCAGTGAAGGGCAGGGACGCACAGATACGCAGTATTTT.